Listed here is a single TCR beta chain. Its matching antigen is unknown. The data were taken from a study of cytomegalovirus exposure and HLA in healthy donors. Whole-study results and caveats: According to an earlier analysis, most TCR beta V segments yielded productive rearrangements about 87% or about 30% of the time.

PCR involved 60 Vbeta and 13 Jbeta primers. Methods used by the authors: Later analysis identified around 85 million unique TCR beta chains, approximately 10 million shared. This table comes from immunoSEQ multiplex PCR, and its TCRdb copy is limited to in-frame clones, with some not included. V, J and clone size reflect that table, while D and trimming were determined from the DNA. Here the sample spans approximately 240,000 clones, approximately 90% being singletons. Germline CDR1 SEHNR, CDR2 FQNEAQ (reference sequence). V shed 5 bases, J shed 2 bases, and the junction held 10 bases outside the gene matches. The length of the CDR3 is 16 residues.

The chain combines TRBV7-9 with TRBJ2-7, with TRBD1 identical over 9 bases. Sequences were obtained from PBMCs. The TCR originated in a woman younger than 35 in good health and CMV-seronegative. The CDR3 reads CASSQPGQGLTYEQYF. CDR3 bases: TGTGCCAGCAGCCAACCCGGACAGGGGTTAACCTACGAGCAGTACTTC.